This passage covers 15 T cell receptor beta chains from one sample sequenced in a study of blood T cell repertoires in COVID-19. Using immunoSEQ multiplex PCR, the repertoire was profiled, and TCRdb retains in-frame clones only, with some absent. Counted here are over 25,000 clones, around nine tenths occurring once; the ten biggest clones make up more than 7%. The sample was peripheral blood. The receptors originated from an older man with active or convalescent COVID-19.

The CDR3 bases are TGTGCCAGCAGTTACTCTTCTGGGACAGTGGGAGGCTACACCTTC. This encodes CASSYSSGTVGGYTF. The rearrangement joins TRBV6-5 to TRBJ1-2, with 7 nucleotides matching TRBD1. Germline CDR1 MNHEY, CDR2 SVGAGI. The CDR3 covers 15 residues. V shed 0 bases and J 8 bases; nucleotides not matched to a gene: 9.

V and J are TRBV15 and TRBJ1-4; no clear D gene. Germline lookup yields CDR1 LNHNV and CDR2 YYDKDF (reference sequence). The CDR3 is 14 amino acids. Trimming pared 3 bases from V and 7 bases from J, leaving 12 bases between. Written as DNA, the CDR3 is TGTGCCACCAGCAGCGGCGGGTCGGGTGAAAAACTGTTTTTT. This codes for CATSSGGSGEKLFF.

The rearrangement joins TRBV3-1 (or the pseudogene TRBV3-2) to TRBJ2-3; 13 nucleotides line up with TRBD2. The V and J ends lost 8 bases and 6 bases, in that order; junction bases with no gene match: 8. The length of the CDR3 is 15 residues. Germline lookup yields CDR1 LGHDT and CDR2 YNNKEL (reference sequence). The CDR3 nucleotides read TGTGCCAGCGGACGAGGGACTAGCGGGGCGGATACGCAGTATTTT. It translates to CASGRGTSGADTQYF.

The rearrangement uses TRBV6-6 and TRBJ2-1; TRBD1 agrees at 9 bases. V shed 5 bases, J shed 7 bases, and the junction held 6 bases outside the gene matches. Germline-derived CDR1 and CDR2 are MNHNY and SVGAGI (reference sequence). There are 14 residues in the CDR3. CDR3 nucleotides: TGTGCCAGCAGTCGGACCGGGACAGGGAATGAGCAGTTCTTC. It yields the protein CASSRTGTGNEQFF.

The rearrangement links TRBV7-2 to TRBJ1-5; D gene unclear. V was clipped by 1 base and J by 6 bases, with 7 bases between them. Looked up from germline, CDR1 is SGHTA and CDR2 is FQGNSA. This CDR3 region has 13 residues. DNA for the CDR3: TGTGCCAGCAGCTTAGTGCCAGGTCAGCCCCAGCATTTT. This sequence encodes CASSLVPGQPQHF.

The chain joins TRBV6-5 to TRBJ2-3; D ambiguous. CDR3 length: 12 residues. Germline V gives CDR1 MNHEY, CDR2 SVGAGI. Trimming shortened V by 0 bases and J by 5 bases, and 3 bases separated the two germline ends. CDR3 DNA: TGTGCCAGCAGTTACTCCGGAGATACGCAGTATTTT. This encodes CASSYSGDTQYF.

This clone qualifies as large. The chain links TRBV7-9 to TRBJ2-2, with a possible D match to TRBD1 (5 bases). Between the trimmed V and J ends, which lost 2 bases and 3 bases, there was a span of 13 bases. The CDR3 contains 16 residues. Germline V gene lookup returns CDR1 SEHNR and CDR2 FQNEAQ (reference sequence). The CDR3 bases are TGTGCCAGCAGCTTACGGCTAGGGGTGGACACCGGGGAGCTGTTTTTT. It is translated as CASSLRLGVDTGELFF.

J is TRBJ2-1 and V is TRBV3-1 (or the pseudogene TRBV3-2), with 9 nucleotides matching TRBD2. Germline CDR1 and CDR2: LGHDT and YNNKEL (reference sequence). Trimming at V came to 3 bases and at J to 7 bases, leaving 10 bases not matched to a gene. The CDR3 has 16 amino acids. CDR3 sequence: CASSHGGGGARNEQFF. CDR3 DNA: TGTGCCAGCAGCCACGGGGGCGGGGGGGCCCGGAATGAGCAGTTCTTC.

This clone has only one observation. This chain uses TRBV28 with TRBJ2-1; a weak D match, TRBD2 (6 bases). The CDR3 has 14 residues. Germline V gene lookup returns CDR1 MDHEN and CDR2 SYDVKM. V lost 5 bases and J lost 0, with 8 bases in between. The CDR3 nucleotides are TGTGCCAGCAGTGCGGGAAACTCCTACAATGAGCAGTTCTTC. Translated: CASSAGNSYNEQFF.

The CDR3 coding sequence is TGCAGCGTTGTTGTAGCGGGAGGTTTCGCCGGGGAGCTGTTTTTT. Amino acids: CSVVVAGGFAGELFF. The chain recombines TRBV29-1 with TRBJ2-2; 10 bases agree with TRBD2. Looked up from germline, CDR1 is SQVTM and CDR2 is ANQGSEA. CDR3 length equals 15 residues. Trimming cost V 4 bases and J 6 bases; bases outside gene matches: 8.

The rearrangement links TRBV5-1 to TRBJ2-3; no reliable D call. The CDR3 is 14 amino acids. The V gene's germline CDR1 is SGHRS and CDR2 YFSETQ. V lost 5 bases to trimming and J lost 0 bases, with 10 bases between them. As DNA, the CDR3 is TGCGCCAGCAGTGCAGGCTTCAGCACAGATACGCAGTATTTT. Protein sequence: CASSAGFSTDTQYF.

The V and J genes are TRBV25-1 and TRBJ1-2, with D uncertain. CDR3 length: 12 amino acids. CDR1 is MGHDK and CDR2 is SYGVNS in the germline V gene. Trimming left V 4 bases short and J 4 bases short, with 7 bases between. This CDR3 reads CASSGAFYGYTF. DNA of the CDR3: TGTGCCAGCAGTGGGGCCTTCTATGGCTACACCTTC.

The rearrangement joins TRBV5-1 to TRBJ1-4, with D perhaps TRBD1 (6 bases). From germline, CDR1 is SGHRS and CDR2 YFSETQ. This CDR3 comprises 15 residues. V lost 2 bases and J 3 bases, leaving 11 bases between the germline ends. The CDR3 protein is CASSFSGTSNEKLFF. The CDR3 DNA reads as TGCGCCAGCAGCTTCTCCGGGACATCTAATGAAAAACTGTTTTTT.

For the CDR3, the DNA is TGTGCCAGCAGCTCCGGGACAGGGAATGAAAAACTGTTTTTT. Its protein is CASSSGTGNEKLFF. V gene TRBV7-9 combines with J gene TRBJ1-4; 9 bases line up with TRBD1. The CDR3 sequence is 14 residues long. Germline trimming cut 4 bases from V and 5 bases from J; bases unmatched to any gene: 2. CDR1 and CDR2 from the germline V gene are SEHNR and FQNEAQ (reference sequence).

CDR3 residues: CASSEGLAGREKLFF. The CDR3 DNA sequence: TGTGCCAGCAGTGAAGGATTGGCAGGGAGGGAAAAACTGTTTTTT. This chain links TRBV6-1 with TRBJ1-4, with D perhaps matching TRBD1 (5 bases). Germline CDR1 MNHNS, CDR2 SASEGT. The CDR3 covers 15 residues. Trimming left V 1 base short and J 8 bases short, with 14 bases between.